One sample yielded the 2 T cell receptor beta chains listed below, sequenced in a study of blood T cell repertoires in COVID-19. This table comes from immunoSEQ multiplex PCR, and its TCRdb copy is limited to in-frame clones, with some not included. Here the sample spans roughly 570,000 clones, about 89% being singletons. Sample: peripheral blood. These receptors were taken from a woman in her fifties or sixties with COVID-19, enrolled during active disease.

The rearrangement joins TRBV12-3 or TRBV12-4 to TRBJ1-1; D perhaps matches TRBD1 (6 bases). Between the trimmed V and J ends, which lost 5 bases and 7 bases, there was a span of 14 bases. The CDR3 length is 13 residues. CDR3 bases: TGTGCCAGCAGTAACAGGGAGCTAATTGAAGCTTTCTTT. Protein product: CASSNRELIEAFF.

This rearrangement joins TRBV20-1 to TRBJ1-1; the D is unclear. V shed 7 bases and J shed 3 bases, with 9 bases lying between them. CDR3 length equals 11 residues. Germline CDR1 reads DFQATT; CDR2 reads SNEGSKA (reference sequence). The CDR3 reads CSVVGDTEAFF. The CDR3 region has the DNA TGCAGTGTGGTCGGGGACACTGAAGCTTTCTTT.